A single sample gave rise to the 3 T cell receptor beta chains below, sequenced in a study of CD8 T cells in ankylosing spondylitis. MiXCR was run by TCRdb on the 5' RACE reads, yielding one entry per CDR3 protein. The sample lists 150,000 to 200,000 distinct CDR3 sequences; roughly 18% were seen once. Sequencing was performed on blood, either unsorted or a sorted T cell fraction (not recorded which). Receptors were obtained from a male donor with ankylosing spondylitis or in good health (not recorded which).

The sample holds many counts of this clonotype. The CDR3 DNA sequence: TGTGCCAGCAGCACCTCCTCGGGACAGGCGCTGAACACTGAAGCTTTCTTT. Its translation is CASSTSSGQALNTEAFF. This rearrangement joins TRBV12-3 or TRBV12-4 to TRBJ1-1; 8 positions match TRBD1. The CDR3 has 17 amino acids. The V gene end was trimmed by 6 bases and the J gene end by 0 bases; junction bases not matched to a gene: 12.

This clonotype was found many times. The chain is built from TRBV29-1 and TRBJ2-1; D is undetermined. Germline CDR1 and CDR2: SQVTM and ANQGSEA. The CDR3 totals 14 residues. Trimming removed 4 bases from V and 0 bases from J, with 10 bases in between. Written as DNA, the CDR3 is TGCAGCGTTGTGGTGGGCACCTCCTACAATGAGCAGTTCTTC. Its translation is CSVVVGTSYNEQFF.

This clonotype was observed a few times. This chain uses TRBV12-3 or TRBV12-4 with TRBJ1-2, with 8 bases that match TRBD1. After removal of 5 bases from V and 8 bases from J, the junction contained 4 bases not matched to a gene. The CDR3 runs to 12 residues. CDR3 protein: CASSPGQGGYTF. The CDR3 DNA reads as TGTGCCAGCAGTCCCGGACAGGGAGGCTACACCTTC.